Following are 30 T cell receptor beta chains from one sample sequenced in a study of technical replicates of blood from several donors. Only in-frame clones appear in the TCRdb table, and some are missing; sequencing was by immunoSEQ multiplex PCR. The sample has about 89,000 clones, approximately 93% seen once. What was sequenced was T cells isolated from PBMCs. Receptor source: a human donor in good health.

V and J are TRBV5-1 and TRBJ2-3; TRBD2 matches 10 bases. This CDR3 has 16 amino acids. The trim removed 4 bases at V and 5 bases at J, leaving 10 bases unmatched. Germline V lookup: CDR1 SGHRS, CDR2 YFSETQ. As DNA, the CDR3 is TGCGCCAGCAGCGAGGGAAGCGGGGGGGTAGGAGATACGCAGTATTTT. Translated, it gives CASSEGSGGVGDTQYF.

The V call is TRBV7-3, the J call TRBJ2-3, with 13 nucleotides matching TRBD2. With V trimmed by 5 bases and J by 4 bases, 6 bases remained unmatched. CDR3 length equals 16 residues. The germline CDR1 and CDR2 sequences are SGHTA and FQGTGA. In DNA form, the CDR3 reads TGTGCCAGCAGCACGGGACTAGCGGGGAAGTCAGATACGCAGTATTTT. This sequence encodes CASSTGLAGKSDTQYF.

This clone was counted once. The chain couples TRBV7-6 to TRBJ1-5; no firm D call. The germline gives CDR1 SGHVS, CDR2 FNYEAQ. Trimming removed 6 bases at V and 6 bases at J, with 12 bases between. This CDR3 region has 13 residues. CDR3 in DNA: TGTGCCAGCAGTACGACTCAATCTCAGCCCCAGCATTTT. Protein: CASSTTQSQPQHF.

The chain uses TRBV2 and TRBJ2-3; 9 positions agree with TRBD2. This CDR3 is built from 15 residues. Germline V gives CDR1 SNHLY, CDR2 FYNNEI. V was pared by 6 bases and J by 6 bases, with 10 bases of the junction left unmatched. CDR3 sequence reads: CASSAGTSLTDTQYF. In nucleotides, the CDR3 is TGTGCCAGCAGCGCCGGGACTAGCTTAACCGATACGCAGTATTTT.

The chain combines TRBV5-1 with TRBJ1-2, with TRBD1 matching over 7 bases. Per the germline V gene, CDR1 is SGHRS and CDR2 is YFSETQ. The CDR3 sequence is 14 residues long. V dropped 3 bases and J dropped 2; count of bases not matched to a gene: 4. CDR3 region: CASSSDRENYGYTF. The CDR3 nucleotides read TGCGCCAGCAGCTCTGACAGGGAAAACTATGGCTACACCTTC. Together with reference TRBV5-1 and TRBJ1-2, the CDR3 gives the full variable domain: KAGVTQTPRYLIKTRGQQVTLSCSPISGHRSVSWYQQTPGQGLQFLFEYFSETQRNKGNFPGRFSGRQFSNSRSEMNVSTLELGDSALYLCASSSDRENYGYTFGSGTRLTVV.

CDR3 bases: TGCGCCAGCAGCTCTCAGACAGGGGGGACAAACCATGGCTACACCTTC. Its translation is CASSSQTGGTNHGYTF. The gene calls are TRBV5-1 and TRBJ1-2; TRBD1 aligns across 9 bases. V shed 3 bases and J 6 bases; nucleotides not matched to a gene: 12. The CDR3 is 16 residues long. Germline V gene sequence: CDR1 SGHRS, CDR2 YFSETQ.

This chain connects TRBV7-2 to TRBJ2-3; 8 bases map to TRBD2. Trimming took 2 bases from V and 2 from J; bases not matched to a gene: 6. This CDR3 contains 16 residues. Germline CDR1 and CDR2: SGHTA and FQGNSA. CDR3 coding DNA: TGTGCCAGCAGCTTATCGGGAGGGGTGATCACAGATACGCAGTATTTT. Its translation is CASSLSGGVITDTQYF. Drawing the rest from reference TRBV7-2 and TRBJ2-3, the complete variable domain is GAGVSQSPSNKVTEKGKDVELRCDPISGHTALYWYRQSLGQGLEFLIYFQGNSAPDKSGLPSDRFSAERTGGSVSTLTIQRTQQEDSAVYLCASSLSGGVITDTQYFGPGTRLTVL.

The chain employs TRBV13 and TRBJ1-4; 10 nucleotides align to TRBD1. The CDR3 is 16 amino acids. Looked up from germline, CDR1 is PRHDT and CDR2 is FYEKMQ (reference sequence). The V segment lost 5 bases and the J segment 8 bases; nucleotides outside the gene matches: 11. CDR3 DNA: TGTGCCAGCAGCCGGGACAGGGGTGCGGAGGACGAAAAACTGTTTTTT. Its protein product is CASSRDRGAEDEKLFF.

The chain links TRBV5-6 to TRBJ1-1, with D possibly TRBD1 on 6 matching bases. The CDR3 is 13 amino acids. Trimming left V 4 bases short and J 1 base short, with 8 bases between. Germline V gene data show CDR1 as SGHDT and CDR2 as YYEEEE. The CDR3 nucleotides are TGTGCCAGCAGCACGGGACAGAACACTGAAGCTTTCTTT. Amino acid sequence: CASSTGQNTEAFF.

The chain recombines TRBV10-1 with TRBJ2-1, with D possibly being TRBD2 (6 bases). Germline values: CDR1 WNHNN, CDR2 SYGVQD (reference sequence). V was trimmed by 6 bases and J by 5 bases, leaving 17 bases between them. The CDR3 runs 15 residues. CDR3 sequence: CASRAEAGTNNEQFF. The CDR3 nucleotides read TGCGCCAGCAGGGCCGAAGCGGGCACTAACAATGAGCAGTTCTTC.

This chain joins TRBV7-9 and TRBJ2-7; D unresolved. The length of the CDR3 is 13 residues. The V end was cut by 1 base, the J end by 3 bases, with 7 bases between. Germline CDR1 reads SEHNR; CDR2 reads FQNEAQ (reference sequence). CDR3 loop: CASSLDPGYEQYF. For the CDR3, the DNA is TGTGCCAGCAGCTTAGACCCCGGCTACGAGCAGTACTTC.

This chain links TRBV7-9 with TRBJ1-6; the match to TRBD1 covers 7 bases. This CDR3 is built from 16 residues. Germline CDR1 reads SEHNR; CDR2 reads FQNEAQ (reference sequence). The V and J ends lost 1 base and 7 bases, in that order; junction bases with no gene match: 7. This CDR3 reads CASSLGTRGRNSPLHF. CDR3 sequence (DNA): TGTGCCAGCAGCTTAGGTACCAGGGGGAGGAATTCACCCCTCCACTTT.

This chain joins TRBV6-6 and TRBJ2-1, with no clear D. CDR3 length: 16 amino acids. The V and J ends lost 5 bases and 0 bases respectively, with 14 bases between them. CDR1 and CDR2 from the germline V gene are MNHNY and SVGAGI (reference sequence). The CDR3 coding sequence is TGTGCCAGCAGTACTCAGGCGATCCGCTCCTACAATGAGCAGTTCTTC. As protein: CASSTQAIRSYNEQFF.

DNA of the CDR3: TGTGCCAGCAGTTTGGTCGGCGGGGTTGTGGGCAATCAGCCCCAGCATTTT. Amino acids: CASSLVGGVVGNQPQHF. The chain combines TRBV28 with TRBJ1-5; D unresolved. This CDR3 has 17 residues. Trimming removed 3 bases from V and 2 bases from J, with 17 bases in between. Per the germline V gene, CDR1 is MDHEN and CDR2 is SYDVKM.

The sample holds one count of this clone. The chain links TRBV4-1 to TRBJ1-5; the match to TRBD1 covers 10 bases. Germline lookup yields CDR1 MGHRA and CDR2 YSYEKL. The CDR3 extends over 18 amino acids. V lost 0 bases to trimming and J lost 5 bases; unmatched junction nucleotides: 10. In nucleotides, the CDR3 is TGCGCCAGCAGCCAAGATCCCCCGGACAGGGGGTATTATCAGCCCCAGCATTTT. It encodes CASSQDPPDRGYYQPQHF.

This sequence joins TRBV4-2 and TRBJ2-7; maybe TRBD1 (5 bases). Germline lookup yields CDR1 LGHNA and CDR2 YNFKEQ. The CDR3 runs to 14 residues. V gave up 6 bases and J gave up 2 bases, with 14 bases separating them. CDR3 protein: CASSIGQATYEQYF. Written as DNA, the CDR3 is TGTGCCAGCAGTATAGGACAAGCCACCTACGAGCAGTACTTC.

The chain recombines TRBV7-9 with TRBJ2-2, with TRBD2 matching 12 bases. Germline CDR1 is SEHNR and CDR2 is FQNEAQ (reference sequence). With 2 bases clipped from V and 4 bases from J, the junction kept 2 bases outside the gene matches. The CDR3 totals 16 residues. CDR3 protein: CASSLLGLAGTGELFF. The DNA for the CDR3 is TGTGCCAGCAGCTTACTGGGACTAGCGGGCACCGGGGAGCTGTTTTTT.

The V and J genes are TRBV5-4 and TRBJ2-4, with 9 positions matching TRBD1. The trim removed 4 bases at V and 8 bases at J, leaving 4 bases unmatched. In germline, CDR1 is SGHNT, CDR2 YYREEE (reference sequence). The CDR3 is 13 residues long. The CDR3 here is CASSPDRGDIQYF. The CDR3 DNA is TGTGCCAGCAGCCCGGACAGGGGTGACATTCAGTACTTC.

The chain is built from TRBV5-4 and TRBJ1-2, with a tentative D call TRBD1 (5 bases). In germline, CDR1 is SGHNT, CDR2 YYREEE (reference sequence). The CDR3 loop spans 12 amino acids. The germline V and J ends were trimmed by 0 bases and 8 bases, with 8 bases remaining between them. CDR3 nucleotide sequence: TGTGCCAGCAGCTTGGCAGGGAACGGCTACACCTTC. It codes for CASSLAGNGYTF.

The chain recombines TRBV14 with TRBJ2-3; D is uncertain. This CDR3 is built from 17 residues. Trimming removed 3 bases at V and 1 base at J, with 17 bases between. The V gene's germline CDR1 is SGHDN and CDR2 FVKESK. This CDR3 reads CASSQRIHTEGTDTQYF. The CDR3 DNA reads TGTGCCAGCAGCCAGAGGATCCATACTGAGGGCACAGATACGCAGTATTTT. The full variable domain, with the rest looked up from reference TRBV14 and TRBJ2-3, is EAGVTQFPSHSVIEKGQTVTLRCDPISGHDNLYWYRRVMGKEIKFLLHFVKESKQDESGMPNNRFLAERTGGTYSTLKVQPAELEDSGVYFCASSQRIHTEGTDTQYFGPGTRLTVL.

With respect to this clone: One end of the junction varies from germline; a read error may be responsible. The V call is TRBV6-5, the J call TRBJ2-2; 7 bases are a match to TRBD1. Germline V gene sequence: CDR1 MNHEY, CDR2 SVGAGI. This CDR3 is built from 14 residues. This CDR3 reads CASSLTGNPGELFF. DNA for the CDR3: TGTGCCAGCAGTTTGACAGGGAACCCCGGGGAGCTGTTTTTT.

This clone was observed a handful of times. The chain is built from TRBV29-1 and TRBJ2-1, with TRBD2 matching over 10 bases. Germline V gene data show CDR1 as SQVTM and CDR2 as ANQGSEA. CDR3 length: 14 amino acids. V shed 7 bases and J 9 bases; nucleotides not matched to a gene: 12. The CDR3 bases are TGCAGCGGTGTAAGCGGGAGGGGTGGGCCTGAGCAGTTCTTC. This sequence encodes CSGVSGRGGPEQFF.

This sequence joins TRBV5-1 and TRBJ2-1; TRBD2 might be the D (6 bases). CDR3 size: 15 residues. CDR1 is SGHRS, CDR2 YFSETQ, per germline. The ends were cut back, 0 bases at V and 7 bases at J, with 14 bases in the middle. In nucleotides, the CDR3 is TGCGCCAGCAGCTTGGTCGGGGGAAGTTTGAATGAGCAGTTCTTC. It translates to CASSLVGGSLNEQFF.

With respect to this clone: A junction end diverges from the germline sequence, so it may reflect a read error. The CDR3 is CASSVTQGGKAFF. The CDR3 nucleotides read TGTGCCAGCAGCGTAACACAGGGGGGCAAAGCTTTCTTT. The chain has TRBV7-3 and TRBJ1-1, with 8 bases fitting TRBD1. This CDR3 contains 13 residues. The germline CDR1 and CDR2 sequences are SGHTA and FQGTGA.

The chain recombines TRBV4-1 with TRBJ1-1; D uncertain. The CDR3 is 13 amino acids. Per the germline V gene, CDR1 is MGHRA and CDR2 is YSYEKL. Trimming cost V 1 base and J 4 bases, with 7 bases left between them. CDR3 loop: CASSQAAATEAFF. CDR3 coding DNA: TGCGCCAGCAGCCAAGCGGCGGCCACTGAAGCTTTCTTT.

The rearrangement joins TRBV27 to TRBJ1-1; no firm D call. Per the germline V gene, CDR1 is MNHEY and CDR2 is SMNVEV (reference sequence). The CDR3 is 13 amino acids. Trimming stripped 7 bases from V and 0 bases from J, with 9 bases between. CDR3 residues: CASKNSLNTEAFF. CDR3 DNA sequence: TGTGCCAGCAAGAACTCCTTGAACACTGAAGCTTTCTTT.

The chain carries TRBV11-1 and TRBJ2-4; 8 bases are a match to TRBD1. This CDR3 is built from 16 residues. The germline gives CDR1 SGHAT, CDR2 FQDESV (reference sequence). With V trimmed by 2 bases and J by 2 bases, 5 bases remained unmatched. The CDR3 sequence is CASSLLDRGTKNIQYF. CDR3 bases: TGTGCCAGCAGCTTACTCGACAGGGGAACCAAAAACATTCAGTACTTC.

V and J are TRBV27 and TRBJ2-7; the D gene is possibly TRBD2 (6 bases). The germline gives CDR1 MNHEY, CDR2 SMNVEV (reference sequence). This CDR3 is 14 amino acids long. Trimming shortened V by 5 bases and J by 4 bases, and 15 bases separated the two germline ends. The CDR3 nucleotides read TGTGCCAGCAGTCTTGGAGGGGCTACGTACGAGCAGTACTTC. This sequence encodes CASSLGGATYEQYF.

The count of this clone is one. The chain employs TRBV18 and TRBJ2-1, with 9 bases aligning to TRBD2. CDR3 length equals 16 residues. V dropped 3 bases and J dropped 8; count of bases not matched to a gene: 11. The germline V gene has CDR1 KGHSH and CDR2 LQKENI. This CDR3 is CASSPRPAGGMDEQFF. In DNA form, the CDR3 reads TGTGCCAGCTCACCCAGGCCCGCGGGAGGGATGGATGAGCAGTTCTTC.

CDR3 sequence: CASSLANLGGYEQYF. CDR3 in DNA: TGCGCCAGCAGCTTGGCAAATCTAGGAGGGTACGAGCAGTACTTC. The chain joins TRBV5-1 to TRBJ2-7; D perhaps matches TRBD2 (6 bases). The CDR3 extends over 15 amino acids. Germline V CDR1 and CDR2: SGHRS, YFSETQ. The ends were cut back, 0 bases at V and 4 bases at J, with 14 bases in the middle.